These 16 T cell receptor beta chains share one sample of origin, sequenced in a study of T-cell reconstitution after alpha-beta-depleted transplantation in children. Unique molecular identifiers were used to barcode this TCRbeta library. TCRdb used MiXCR to reprocess the PCR reads, holding one entry per CDR3 protein. The sample holds about 830,000 distinct CDR3 sequences, roughly 15% seen once. The material sequenced was PBMCs, mostly from graft donor cells, taken 360 days after TCRalphabeta/CD19-depleted stem cell transplant. These receptor sequences come from a male patient aged 10-17 years who had a stem cell transplant for acute lymphoblastic leukemia, so the T cells may come from the graft donor.

The V gene is TRBV5-6, the J gene TRBJ2-4, with D uncertain. The CDR3 has 12 amino acids. Germline V lookup: CDR1 SGHDT, CDR2 YYEEEE. V gave up 2 bases and J gave up 1 base, with 1 base separating them. The CDR3 coding sequence is TGTGCCAGCAGCTTTGCCAAAAACATTCAGTACTTC. It specifies CASSFAKNIQYF.

This clonotype appeared a few times. The J gene is TRBJ2-5, the V gene TRBV5-1; D is unclear. Germline lookup yields CDR1 SGHRS and CDR2 YFSETQ. Trimming cost V 4 bases and J 2 bases, with 15 bases left between them. The CDR3 loop spans 15 amino acids. As DNA, the CDR3 is TGCGCCAGCAGCGCCTGGACCGGGTCGCAAGAGACCCAGTACTTC. Translating gives CASSAWTGSQETQYF.

A few counts support this clonotype. This chain connects TRBV3-1 to TRBJ2-3; D possibly corresponds to TRBD2 (6 bases). V was cut by 0 bases and J by 0 bases, with 13 bases left in between. The CDR3 has 17 amino acids. CDR1 LGHDT and CDR2 YNNKEL come from the germline V gene (reference sequence). The DNA for the CDR3 is TGTGCCAGCAGCCAAGATCAGGGACTGATAAGCACAGATACGCAGTATTTT. Translated: CASSQDQGLISTDTQYF.

The V call is TRBV20-1, the J call TRBJ2-1; no reliable D call. CDR1 is DFQATT and CDR2 is SNEGSKA in the germline V gene (reference sequence). CDR3 size: 13 residues. Trimming removed 7 bases from V and 3 bases from J, with 13 bases in between. Here the CDR3 reads CSDLELHYNEQFF. The CDR3 bases are TGCAGTGATTTAGAGCTACACTACAATGAGCAGTTCTTC.

This clonotype was counted only a few times. The junction departs from the called germline gene at one end, perhaps through a read error. V usage is TRBV12-3 or TRBV12-4 and J usage is TRBJ2-1, with a weak D call TRBD2 (6 bases). The CDR3 runs 10 residues. Here the CDR3 reads CATGGGHAVF. The CDR3 bases are TGTGCCACCGGGGGAGGACATGCGGTCTTC.

V is TRBV5-1 and J is TRBJ2-3; no definite D call. CDR1 SGHRS and CDR2 YFSETQ come from the germline V gene. This CDR3 has 17 amino acids. V lost 3 bases and J lost 1, with 18 bases in between. The CDR3 coding sequence is TGCGCCAGCAGCTCCGCCGGAGTTGCTGAGGGCACAGATACGCAGTATTTT. This translates into CASSSAGVAEGTDTQYF.

A few counts support this clonotype. The V call is TRBV27, the J call TRBJ2-2; 8 bases match TRBD2. This CDR3 has 15 residues. The V gene's germline CDR1 is MNHEY and CDR2 SMNVEV (reference sequence). V shed 3 bases and J 7 bases; nucleotides not matched to a gene: 7. CDR3 DNA: TGTGCCAGCAGTTTCTTAGCGGGAACGGTCGGGGAGCTGTTTTTT. Translation: CASSFLAGTVGELFF.

The chain is built from TRBV10-3 and TRBJ1-2, with D hard to call. The CDR3 is 16 residues long. Trimming removed 3 bases from V and 7 bases from J, with 21 bases in between. CDR1 and CDR2 from the germline V gene are ENHRY and SYGVKD. The CDR3 loop reads CAISDPGQTLRIGYTF. The CDR3 DNA is TGTGCCATCAGTGACCCGGGCCAAACCCTAAGGATTGGCTACACCTTC.

The chain links TRBV7-9 to TRBJ2-7, with 12 bases identical to TRBD2. The CDR3 is 17 amino acids. V lost 6 bases, J lost 0 bases, and 9 bases stayed unmatched. Germline lookup yields CDR1 SEHNR and CDR2 FQNEAQ (reference sequence). The CDR3 here is CASSGLAGPISSYEQYF. CDR3 coding DNA: TGTGCCAGCAGTGGACTAGCGGGACCTATTAGCTCCTACGAGCAGTACTTC. The full variable domain, with the rest looked up from reference TRBV7-9 and TRBJ2-7, is DTGVSQNPRHKITKRGQNVTFRCDPISEHNRLYWYRQTLGQGPEFLTYFQNEAQLEKSRLLSDRFSAERPKGSFSTLEIQRTEQGDSAMYLCASSGLAGPISSYEQYFGPGTRLTVT.

This clonotype has at least ten counts. The rearrangement links TRBV4-1 to TRBJ2-2; D not certain. Trimming left V 1 base short and J 10 bases short, with 13 bases between. Germline V gene lookup returns CDR1 MGHRA and CDR2 YSYEKL. The CDR3 has 14 residues. CDR3 sequence: CASSQVRPGPELFF. In DNA, the CDR3 is TGCGCCAGCAGCCAAGTCCGGCCCGGCCCGGAGCTGTTTTTT.

The chain uses TRBV5-1 and TRBJ1-1; 7 bases are shared with TRBD1. The CDR3 length is 16 residues. Germline V CDR1 and CDR2: SGHRS, YFSETQ. Trimming took 5 bases from V and 0 from J; bases not matched to a gene: 10. CDR3 loop: CASRLPYRGLNTEAFF. CDR3 in DNA: TGCGCCAGCAGACTTCCTTACAGGGGTTTGAACACTGAAGCTTTCTTT.

The rearrangement uses TRBV6-4 and TRBJ2-1; TRBD2 agrees at 9 bases. Germline CDR1 reads MRHNA; CDR2 reads SNTAGT. CDR3 length equals 13 residues. The V gene end was trimmed by 6 bases and the J gene end by 13 bases; junction bases not matched to a gene: 10. The CDR3 is CASSPLAGGYQFF. The CDR3, as DNA: TGTGCCAGCAGCCCTTTGGCGGGAGGGTATCAGTTCTTC.

The gene calls are TRBV7-3 and TRBJ1-1, with a tentative D call TRBD1 (6 bases). The CDR3 is 16 amino acids. V dropped 5 bases and J dropped 1 base, with 17 bases sitting between them. The germline CDR1 and CDR2 sequences are SGHTA and FQGTGA. CDR3 protein: CASSEGHVGENTEAFF. Here the CDR3 DNA reads TGTGCCAGCAGCGAGGGACACGTAGGGGAGAACACTGAAGCTTTCTTT.

The CDR3 region is CASSSWTGVEQYF. CDR3 nucleotides: TGTGCCAGCAGCTCCTGGACAGGGGTCGAGCAGTACTTC. V and J are TRBV5-5 and TRBJ2-7, with 9 bases fitting TRBD1. The CDR3 is made up of 13 amino acids. Germline CDR1 reads SGHKS; CDR2 reads YYEKEE (reference sequence). V trimming: 3 bases; J trimming: 6 bases; junction bases outside the gene matches: 4.

This clonotype occurred a few times. The DNA of the CDR3 is TGTGCCAGCTCACCACAGAGCGAGAACACTGAAGCTTTCTTT. Translating gives CASSPQSENTEAFF. This chain connects TRBV18 to TRBJ1-1; D is ambiguous. The CDR3 totals 14 residues. Germline V CDR1 and CDR2: KGHSH, LQKENI. The V end lost 1 base, the J end lost 1 base, and 7 bases lay between the germline ends.

There are a few counts of this clonotype. The gene calls are TRBV27 and TRBJ1-5; D is ambiguous. The V end was cut by 8 bases, the J end by 0 bases, with 14 bases between. Per the germline V gene, CDR1 is MNHEY and CDR2 is SMNVEV (reference sequence). The CDR3 has 15 amino acids. CDR3 sequence: CASDELGSSNQPQHF. DNA of the CDR3: TGTGCCAGCGACGAATTAGGCAGTAGCAATCAGCCCCAGCATTTT.